This record concerns one TCR beta chain sequence. Its antigen is currently unknown. This record belongs to a study of T cell responses to AZD1222 COVID-19 vaccine. Trimming took off 4 bases at V and 4 bases at J, with 7 bases between the two ends. The CDR3 spans 11 residues. Germline V gene lookup returns CDR1 DFQATT and CDR2 SNEGSKA (reference sequence). Data came from immunoSEQ multiplex PCR; TCRdb stores just in-frame clones and leaves some out. The sample contains 100,000 to 150,000 clones, approximately 92% of which appear only once. Researchers grouped second doses given at about 4 or about 12 weeks into one pool. Study-level points and caveats: Spike-specific TCR breadth and depth rose after two AZD1222 doses. Spike was spanned by vaccine-associated CD4 TCRs, with dominance at 160-218 and 743-854. No day 14 peak samples; only post-peak repertoires were characterized.

Sequenced here: peripheral blood, sampled 28 days after the second AZD1222 dose. The rearrangement links TRBV20-1 to TRBJ1-1, with no clear D. The TCR originated in an adult who received the AZD1222 COVID-19 vaccine. The CDR3 DNA reads TGCAGTGCTAAAAGTCGCACTGAAGCTTTCTTT. Translation gives CSAKSRTEAFF.